This TCR beta chain derives from a study of cytomegalovirus exposure and HLA in healthy donors. Germline CDR1 and CDR2: KGHSY and FQNENV. This CDR3 has 12 amino acids. The V end lost 2 bases, the J end lost 7 bases, and 5 bases lay between the germline ends. PCR employed 60 Vbeta and 13 Jbeta primers. The repertoire was sequenced with immunoSEQ multiplex PCR; TCRdb's copy has only in-frame clones and lacks some. Among about 120,000 clones listed, roughly 9% were seen once. This clone was counted a few times. Its specificity is unknown. Findings of the study overall: The study put under 200 TCR beta chains on its list as cytomegalovirus-associated. TCR beta chains associated with HLA were, in a later analysis, more clonally expanded than equally common others. In vitro confirmation showed three CMV-associated chains to be CMV antigen specific.

Sequencing was carried out using PBMCs. The receptor's source is a man aged 25-45 years in good health and CMV-seronegative. This chain links TRBV16 with TRBJ1-4; D unresolved. CDR3 loop: CASSQIGEKLFF. CDR3 DNA sequence: TGTGCCAGCAGCCAAATCGGTGAAAAACTGTTTTTT.